This T cell receptor (beta chain) is from a study of T cells after posttransplantation cyclophosphamide. Overall study findings and caveats: Recipient CMV seropositivity and CMV reactivation strongly tracked TRB clonality. Tissue-infiltrating T cells from skin or gut overlapped little with blood T cells. Donor-recipient repertoire similarity was low at 1-2 months, rising over year one.

Remarks on this clone: What it binds is unknown.

The germline V gene encodes CDR1 LNHDA and CDR2 SQIVND (reference sequence). J was trimmed by 4 bases and V by 3 bases; bases with no gene match: 5. The CDR3 has 17 residues. Here immunoSEQ multiplex PCR was the method, and the copy in TCRdb shows in-frame clones only, minus some. The sample yields roughly 30,000 clones, about 90% seen once. The sequence came from a woman in her thirties or forties with a blood cancer, CMV-positive, and with a related stem cell donor. What was sequenced was PBMCs. This chain joins TRBV19 and TRBJ2-1, with TRBD2 matching 14 bases. DNA for the CDR3: TGTGCCAGTAGTATGGGGACTAGCGGGGGTTTATACAATGAGCAGTTCTTC. Translation: CASSMGTSGGLYNEQFF.